This T cell receptor (beta chain) was documented in a study of response to subunit inactivated influenza vaccine (dated by TCRdb to 2016 to 2018). Notes on the research overall: Deep quantitative profiling of the T cell receptor repertoire was used in the study to follow responses to a trivalent subunit inactivated influenza vaccine. Summary of the overall study and its limitations: According to the authors, only a limited number of new T cells may be recruited by each seasonal influenza vaccination.

The library was produced with RT-PCR. Sequencing relied on an Illumina HiSeq 2500. TCRdb took the public reads, trimmed them with fastp at Q25, ran MiXCR for clone calling and kept in-frame beta chains. For every CDR3 protein sequence, its rows merge into one entry that carries the most common genes and DNA. Within this sample are around 580,000 distinct CDR3 sequences, with roughly 10% of them counted one time only. The ten largest clones add up to 10% of the sample. Only a few counts were recorded for this clonotype. The antigen this receptor binds is unknown. Base qualities were left out, and no much larger clone turns up one base away. The source of this sequence is a man aged 50 or older who received an inactivated influenza vaccine. Donor details come from another sample of the same person, matched by shared clones. The sequencing here drew on PBMCs from blood, taken on the day of vaccination.

The CDR3 protein is CASSPRDRGPTGELFF. The base sequence is TGTGCCAGCAGCCCCCGGGACAGGGGCCCAACCGGGGAGCTGTTTTTT. The sequence is built from TRBV12-3 or TRBV12-4 and TRBJ2-2, and 10 bases in between align with TRBD1. Relative to germline, V is missing 6 bases and J is missing 5 bases, with 9 bases of the junction outside any gene match. Reading from cysteine to phenylalanine, the CDR3 counts 16 amino acids. Only CDR3 DNA is held: 48 bases, read in frame from base 1.